The 3 T cell receptor beta chains in this list originate from one sample, sequenced in a study of OX40 agonist ivuxolimab in advanced cancers. The assay was immunoSEQ multiplex PCR, and TCRdb's table has in-frame clones only and misses some. This sample has about 82,000 clones, with approximately 87% found just once. This sample comprised CD4+ or CD8+ T cells sorted from blood, obtained in a trial of the OX40 agonist ivuxolimab. These receptors were taken from an adult with an advanced solid tumor such as melanoma, head and neck, liver or kidney cancer.

CDR3: CASQEIEKLFF. The DNA of the CDR3 is TGTGCCAGCCAGGAGATTGAAAAACTGTTTTTT. This sequence joins TRBV2 and TRBJ1-4; D unclear. The CDR3 is made up of 11 amino acids. V lost 8 bases and J lost 7, with 8 bases in between. From germline, CDR1 is SNHLY and CDR2 FYNNEI.

This clone was found once. J is TRBJ1-2 and V is TRBV4-2; D possibly corresponds to TRBD1 (5 bases). V was shortened by 1 base and J by 8 bases, with 20 bases between the two germline ends. CDR1 LGHNA and CDR2 YNFKEQ come from the germline V gene. The CDR3 contains 16 residues. In nucleotides, the CDR3 is TGTGCCAGCAGCCAAGTGAGCTGGACACTTCAGGGAGGCTACACCTTC. Translated: CASSQVSWTLQGGYTF.

The genes are TRBV18 and TRBJ1-4, with D possibly matching TRBD1 (5 bases). Trimming shortened V by 6 bases and J by 7 bases, and 15 bases separated the two germline ends. The germline V gene has CDR1 KGHSH and CDR2 LQKENI. CDR3 length equals 14 residues. CDR3 DNA: TGTGCCAGCTCCCGGACGGAGGGGAGTGAAAAACTGTTTTTT. Translation gives CASSRTEGSEKLFF.